These T cell receptor beta chains were read from a single sample in a study of cytomegalovirus exposure and HLA in healthy donors. Sequencing used immunoSEQ multiplex PCR; TCRdb keeps in-frame clones, though not all of them. The sample carries approximately 120,000 clones, 70% to 80% recorded once. Material for sequencing was PBMCs. Every receptor here comes from a woman aged 40 to 50 in good health and CMV-seropositive. Both conserved end residues are part of each CDR3. Fields, in order: clone size, J gene, D gene, V gene, CDR3 protein, CDR3 DNA. The D gene is left open where the match is weak. A row's size may be missing; if present it is once, few, many or a size class.

few TRBJ1-2 TRBD1 TRBV6-1 CASSEESGGVNYGYTF TGTGCCAGCAGTGAAGAGTCAGGGGGCGTTAACTATGGCTACACCTTC
. TRBJ2-3 . TRBV4-2 CASSQVGSGMEDTQYF TGTGCCAGCAGCCAAGTTGGTAGCGGAATGGAGGATACGCAGTATTTT
. TRBJ2-7 . TRBV6-5 CASTKGGVYEQYF TGTGCCAGCACTAAAGGGGGGGTCTACGAGCAGTACTTC
. TRBJ2-1 TRBD2 TRBV4-1 CASSQAPLAGGRNEQFF TGCGCCAGCAGCCAAGCCCCACTAGCGGGGGGCCGAAATGAGCAGTTCTTC
. TRBJ1-2 . TRBV29-1 CSVEEADRFYGYTF TGCAGCGTTGAAGAGGCCGACAGGTTCTATGGCTACACCTTC
few TRBJ1-6 . TRBV6-5 CASSREGEGSPLHF TGTGCCAGCAGCAGGGAGGGGGAGGGTTCACCCCTCCACTTT
few TRBJ2-1 TRBD2 TRBV5-1 CASSLPSGENNEQFF TGCGCCAGCAGCTTACCTAGCGGGGAGAACAATGAGCAGTTCTTC
. TRBJ1-2 TRBD1 TRBV6-6 CASIRGAGGNYGYTF TGTGCCAGCATTAGAGGGGCAGGGGGGAACTATGGCTACACCTTC
. TRBJ1-2 . TRBV30 CAWSVHRTNYGYTF TGTGCCTGGAGTGTTCACAGGACGAACTATGGCTACACCTTC
few TRBJ2-5 . TRBV5-4 CAAGRETQYF TGTGCCGCGGGGAGAGAGACCCAGTACTTC
few TRBJ2-2 TRBD2 TRBV4-2 CASSQEKIAGVTGELFF TGTGCCAGCAGCCAAGAGAAGATAGCGGGGGTCACCGGGGAGCTGTTTTTT
. TRBJ2-3 TRBD2 TRBV19 CASTHPASGGTSTDTQYF TGTGCCAGTACCCACCCGGCTAGCGGGGGAACTAGCACAGATACGCAGTATTTT
. TRBJ2-7 . TRBV7-2 CASSPRRPTGIYEQYF TGTGCCAGCAGCCCACGACGACCTACAGGGATCTACGAGCAGTACTTC
. TRBJ1-2 TRBD1 TRBV6-5 CASSYRAGGGGYTF TGTGCCAGCAGTTACCGGGCAGGGGGAGGTGGCTACACCTTC
few TRBJ2-7 . TRBV5-8 CAGSPGGYHEQYF TGTGCAGGCAGCCCAGGGGGGTACCACGAGCAGTACTTC
once TRBJ2-7 TRBD1 TRBV18 CASSPGQGVYEQYF TGTGCCAGCTCACCGGGACAGGGCGTATACGAGCAGTACTTC
. TRBJ2-1 . TRBV14 CASSQVQERFF TGTGCCAGCAGCCAAGTACAGGAAAGGTTCTTC
. TRBJ1-1 . TRBV27 CASSLARGAEAFF TGTGCCAGCAGTTTAGCCCGGGGAGCTGAAGCTTTCTTT
. TRBJ2-5 TRBD2 TRBV4-2 CASSQGGTSGGFETQYF TGTGCCAGCAGCCAAGGGGGGACTAGCGGGGGGTTTGAGACCCAGTACTTC
. TRBJ1-2 TRBD1 TRBV7-2 CASSPGQGEEGYTF TGTGCCAGCAGCCCGGGACAGGGCGAAGAGGGCTACACCTTC
. TRBJ1-6 . TRBV30 CAWSVGGTGTLHF TGTGCCTGGAGTGTAGGAGGTACGGGTACCCTCCACTTT